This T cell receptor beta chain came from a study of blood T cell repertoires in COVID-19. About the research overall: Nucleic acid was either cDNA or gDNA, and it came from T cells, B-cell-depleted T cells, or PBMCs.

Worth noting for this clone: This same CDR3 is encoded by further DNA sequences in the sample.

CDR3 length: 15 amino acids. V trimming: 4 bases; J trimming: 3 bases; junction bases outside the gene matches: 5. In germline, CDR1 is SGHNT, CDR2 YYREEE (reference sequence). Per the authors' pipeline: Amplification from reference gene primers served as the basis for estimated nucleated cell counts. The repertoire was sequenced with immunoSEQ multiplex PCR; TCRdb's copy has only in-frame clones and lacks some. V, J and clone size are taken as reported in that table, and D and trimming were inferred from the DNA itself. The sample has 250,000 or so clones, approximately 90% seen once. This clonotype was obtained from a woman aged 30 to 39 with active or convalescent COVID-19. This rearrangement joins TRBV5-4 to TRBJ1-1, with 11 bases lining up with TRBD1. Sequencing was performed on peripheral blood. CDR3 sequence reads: CASSSPGQGDTEAFF. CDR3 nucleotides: TGTGCCAGCAGCAGTCCGGGACAGGGGGACACTGAAGCTTTCTTT. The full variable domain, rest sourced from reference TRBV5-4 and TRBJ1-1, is ETGVTQSPTHLIKTRGQQVTLRCSSQSGHNTVSWYQQALGQGPQFIFQYYREEENGRGNFPPRFSGLQFPNYSSELNVNALELDDSALYLCASSSPGQGDTEAFFGQGTRLTVV.